The clone carrying this T cell receptor (beta chain) was seen many times. The antigen is undetermined. The data are from a study of regulatory T cells in long-lasting Graves disease. Study context: Treatment with antithyroid drugs for over 5 years, together with positive TSH receptor antibodies, meant persistent Graves' disease.

Described time point: persistent/refractory GD, antithyroid drugs over 5 years with positive TRAb. The TCR library used RNA extracted from PBMCs. Construction of TCR beta libraries relied on iRepertoire HTBI primers and on Arm-PCR targeting CDR3 regions. TCRdb recomputed calls from the multiplex PCR reads with MiXCR, one row per CDR3 protein. The sample shows 400,000 to 500,000 distinct CDR3 sequences, approximately 22% of them seen only once. The ends were cut back, 2 bases at V and 5 bases at J, with 12 bases in the middle. The CDR3 is 14 residues long. Germline loops: CDR1 MDHEN, CDR2 SYDVKM. General study results and limits: With 2,741 shared public clonotypes, persistent patients exceeded new patients, who shared more than 750. Gene preferences differed: TRBV28, TRBJ1-2, TRBJ2-5 in persistent cases. Accuracy was perhaps lowered by the small sample size.

The sample here was peripheral blood mononuclear cells (PBMCs), taken when the disease was refractory, from a patient treated with antithyroid drugs. The rearrangement joins TRBV28 to TRBJ1-2; D ambiguous. This TCR derives from a female donor with Graves disease. Here the CDR3 reads CASSLKAGSYGYTF. DNA for the CDR3: TGTGCCAGCAGTTTAAAGGCGGGATCATATGGCTACACCTTC.